These 30 T cell receptor beta chains came from one sample sequenced in a study of blood T cell repertoires in COVID-19. Here immunoSEQ multiplex PCR was the method, and the copy in TCRdb shows in-frame clones only, minus some. This table holds about 130,000 clones, more than 70% found once. Specimen: peripheral blood. Receptor source: a man between 65 and 85 years old with acute or convalescent COVID-19.

This chain links TRBV10-1 with TRBJ2-7; TRBD1 agrees at 10 bases. The germline CDR1 and CDR2 sequences are WNHNN and SYGVQD (reference sequence). The V and J ends lost 0 bases and 6 bases, in that order; junction bases with no gene match: 5. The CDR3 totals 15 residues. Here the CDR3 reads CASSESPGQGFEQYF. The CDR3 nucleotides read TGCGCCAGCAGTGAGTCGCCGGGACAGGGGTTCGAGCAGTACTTC.

The rearrangement uses TRBV28 and TRBJ2-3; 8 positions agree with TRBD1. The V gene end was trimmed by 0 bases and the J gene end by 2 bases; junction bases not matched to a gene: 1. The CDR3 runs to 15 residues. CDR1 is MDHEN, CDR2 SYDVKM, per germline. CDR3 in DNA: TGTGCCAGCAGTTTATGGCAGGGGGCCACAGATACGCAGTATTTT. This sequence encodes CASSLWQGATDTQYF.

This clone was observed once. The chain couples TRBV29-1 to TRBJ1-2; 7 bases line up with TRBD1. Trimming at V came to 7 bases and at J to 2 bases, leaving 4 bases not matched to a gene. The CDR3 extends over 12 amino acids. Germline V gives CDR1 SQVTM, CDR2 ANQGSEA. The CDR3 loop reads CSASQGNYGYTF. The CDR3 DNA follows: TGCAGCGCCTCACAGGGGAACTATGGCTACACCTTC. Together with reference TRBV29-1 and TRBJ1-2, the CDR3 gives the full variable domain: SAVISQKPSRDICQRGTSLTIQCQVDSQVTMMFWYRQQPGQSLTLIATANQGSEATYESGFVIDKFPISRPNLTFSTLTVSNMSPEDSSIYLCSASQGNYGYTFGSGTRLTVV.

This clone was found once. The rearrangement links TRBV2 to TRBJ1-3; the D gene is possibly TRBD1 (6 bases). Germline V CDR1 and CDR2: SNHLY, FYNNEI. V dropped 1 base and J dropped 11 bases, with 15 bases sitting between them. This CDR3 spans 14 amino acids. CDR3 sequence reads: CASSEGGGARAIYF. The CDR3 DNA is TGTGCCAGCAGTGAAGGTGGGGGGGCGCGGGCCATATATTTT.

This chain uses TRBV29-1 with TRBJ2-3; unclear D gene. The CDR3 consists of 12 residues. V dropped 5 bases and J dropped 1 base, with 7 bases sitting between them. Germline V gene sequence: CDR1 SQVTM, CDR2 ANQGSEA. Here the CDR3 reads CSVKLGTDTQYF. CDR3 DNA: TGCAGCGTTAAGCTGGGCACAGATACGCAGTATTTT.

The chain couples TRBV2 to TRBJ1-4; D call uncertain. The CDR3 loop spans 12 amino acids. V lost 7 bases to trimming and J lost 3 bases, with 6 bases between them. The V gene's germline CDR1 is SNHLY and CDR2 FYNNEI. The CDR3 DNA reads TGTGCCAGCAAAAGCCCTAATGAAAAACTGTTTTTT. The encoded protein is CASKSPNEKLFF.

This chain joins TRBV27 and TRBJ2-1; TRBD1 might be the D (7 bases). Trimming took off 2 bases at V and 4 bases at J, with 18 bases between the two ends. Germline lookup yields CDR1 MNHEY and CDR2 SMNVEV (reference sequence). This CDR3 spans 17 amino acids. In nucleotides, the CDR3 is TGTGCCAGCAGTTTAAACCCAGGGGGGTTGCCGTACAATGAGCAGTTCTTC. Translating gives CASSLNPGGLPYNEQFF.

This clone appeared a few times. The chain couples TRBV3-1 (or the pseudogene TRBV3-2) to TRBJ1-5; possibly TRBD1 for D (6 bases). The CDR3 length is 15 residues. V was shortened by 0 bases and J by 5 bases, with 11 bases between the two germline ends. Germline V gene sequence: CDR1 LGHDT, CDR2 YNNKEL (reference sequence). The CDR3 DNA sequence: TGTGCCAGCAGCCAAGACCCGACAGGCCATCAGCCCCAGCATTTT. Its translation: CASSQDPTGHQPQHF.

The chain links TRBV5-6 to TRBJ1-3; 8 bases are a match to TRBD1. Germline V gives CDR1 SGHDT, CDR2 YYEEEE. The CDR3 runs 15 residues. Trimming removed 5 bases from V and 2 bases from J; junction bases left unmatched: 6. The CDR3 loop reads CASRPAGGAGNTIYF. CDR3 bases: TGTGCCAGCAGACCGGCAGGGGGCGCTGGAAACACCATATATTTT.

This sequence joins TRBV6-1 and TRBJ2-5; tentative D call: TRBD1 (5 bases). CDR1 and CDR2 (germline): MNHNS, SASEGT. Trimming took off 1 base at V and 2 bases at J, with 23 bases between the two ends. CDR3 length: 19 amino acids. CDR3 residues: CASSEGHPGIQARQETQYF. In DNA form, the CDR3 reads TGTGCCAGCAGTGAAGGACACCCAGGGATCCAGGCGCGACAAGAGACCCAGTACTTC.

The CDR3 spells CASTPSGTIKETQYF. Here the CDR3 DNA reads TGTGCCAGCACCCCCTCGGGGACTATCAAAGAGACCCAGTACTTC. The J gene is TRBJ2-5, the V gene TRBV7-9, with 7 bases fitting TRBD2. Looked up from germline, CDR1 is SEHNR and CDR2 is FQNEAQ (reference sequence). With V trimmed by 7 bases and J by 3 bases, 11 bases remained unmatched. The CDR3 spans 15 residues. Supplemented by reference TRBV7-9 and TRBJ2-5, the full variable domain reads DTGVSQNPRHKITKRGQNVTFRCDPISEHNRLYWYRQTLGQGPEFLTYFQNEAQLEKSRLLSDRFSAERPKGSFSTLEIQRTEQGDSAMYLCASTPSGTIKETQYFGPGTRLLVL.

The rearrangement joins TRBV5-1 to TRBJ2-3; D might be TRBD2 (5 bases). The germline V and J ends were trimmed by 4 bases and 6 bases, with 12 bases remaining between them. The CDR3 has 13 residues. Germline V CDR1 and CDR2: SGHRS, YFSETQ. The CDR3 reads CASSPSPGDTQYF. The CDR3 coding sequence is TGCGCCAGCAGCCCGTCCCCGGGGGATACGCAGTATTTT. Complete variable domain (other parts from reference TRBV5-1 and TRBJ2-3): KAGVTQTPRYLIKTRGQQVTLSCSPISGHRSVSWYQQTPGQGLQFLFEYFSETQRNKGNFPGRFSGRQFSNSRSEMNVSTLELGDSALYLCASSPSPGDTQYFGPGTRLTVL.

This clone occurred once. The gene calls are TRBV6-5 and TRBJ1-2; 8 bases are shared with TRBD1. The V gene's germline CDR1 is MNHEY and CDR2 SVGAGI. This CDR3 has 15 residues. Germline trimming cut 5 bases from V and 5 bases from J; bases unmatched to any gene: 10. The CDR3 region is CASSQTTGAVYGYTF. CDR3 in DNA: TGTGCCAGCAGTCAGACGACAGGGGCCGTATATGGCTACACCTTC.

This clone was picked up a small number of times. The chain carries TRBV7-9 and TRBJ1-4; perhaps TRBD1 as D (5 bases). Germline V lookup: CDR1 SEHNR, CDR2 FQNEAQ (reference sequence). The CDR3 covers 19 residues. V was trimmed by 3 bases and J by 0 bases, leaving 20 bases between them. The CDR3 DNA is TGTGCCAGCAGCTTTCGAGAAGGGGCCCGCCTTTCAACTAATGAAAAACTGTTTTTT. This codes for CASSFREGARLSTNEKLFF.

This rearrangement joins TRBV29-1 to TRBJ2-3; D is perhaps TRBD2 (5 bases). There are 14 residues in the CDR3. The V gene lost 3 bases and the J gene lost 0 bases, with 10 bases spanning the gap. CDR1 and CDR2 from the germline V gene are SQVTM and ANQGSEA. CDR3 protein: CSVELLASTDTQYF. The CDR3 DNA reads TGCAGCGTTGAGCTCCTAGCCAGCACAGATACGCAGTATTTT.

The chain is built from TRBV6-6 and TRBJ1-5; 9 nucleotides match TRBD1. The CDR3 runs 15 residues. The germline V gene encodes CDR1 MNHNY and CDR2 SVGAGI (reference sequence). V dropped 5 bases and J dropped 5; count of bases not matched to a gene: 7. The CDR3 nucleotides read TGTGCCAGCAGTGATATGGACAGGGGTTATCAGCCCCAGCATTTT. Translation gives CASSDMDRGYQPQHF.

This clone appeared many times. The chain is built from TRBV4-2 and TRBJ2-7, with D perhaps TRBD2 (7 bases). Trimming removed 1 base at V and 1 base at J, with 17 bases between. Germline-derived CDR1 and CDR2 are LGHNA and YNFKEQ. This CDR3 is built from 17 residues. As DNA, the CDR3 is TGTGCCAGCAGCCAAGTTTGGGGGGGCCCAAGTTCCTACGAGCAGTACTTC. This translates into CASSQVWGGPSSYEQYF.

The V call is TRBV5-1, the J call TRBJ1-1; tentative D call: TRBD1 (5 bases). Trimming took off 2 bases at V and 6 bases at J, with 14 bases between the two ends. This CDR3 spans 14 amino acids. CDR1 is SGHRS, CDR2 YFSETQ, per germline. The CDR3 reads CASSFRGMRAEAFF. CDR3 sequence (DNA): TGCGCCAGCAGCTTTCGGGGGATGAGGGCTGAAGCTTTCTTT.

The table lists this clone with a count of one. The chain employs TRBV6-5 and TRBJ2-7; 13 bases map to TRBD2. Germline lookup yields CDR1 MNHEY and CDR2 SVGAGI. With V trimmed by 4 bases and J by 3 bases, 3 bases remained unmatched. This CDR3 is built from 15 residues. The CDR3 loop is CASSSGTSGVYEQYF. DNA of the CDR3: TGTGCCAGCAGTTCCGGGACTAGCGGGGTCTACGAGCAGTACTTC.

The chain links TRBV5-1 to TRBJ1-3, with D maybe TRBD1 (5 bases). The V end lost 0 bases, the J end lost 0 bases, and 10 bases lay between the germline ends. Germline assignment: CDR1 SGHRS and CDR2 YFSETQ. The CDR3 runs 16 residues. For the CDR3, the DNA is TGCGCCAGCAGCTTGGAAGGGGTAACCTCTGGAAACACCATATATTTT. This gives the protein CASSLEGVTSGNTIYF. Full variable domain (remainder filled in from reference TRBV5-1 and TRBJ1-3): KAGVTQTPRYLIKTRGQQVTLSCSPISGHRSVSWYQQTPGQGLQFLFEYFSETQRNKGNFPGRFSGRQFSNSRSEMNVSTLELGDSALYLCASSLEGVTSGNTIYFGEGSWLTVV.

This clone was counted a few times. For the CDR3, the DNA is TGCGCCAGCAGCTTGGCGGGACAAATGAACACTGAAGCTTTCTTT. It translates to CASSLAGQMNTEAFF. V gene TRBV5-1 combines with J gene TRBJ1-1; maybe TRBD1 (6 bases). There are 15 residues in the CDR3. Germline V gene lookup returns CDR1 SGHRS and CDR2 YFSETQ. Trimming removed 0 bases at V and 0 bases at J, with 9 bases between.

This clone was counted a single time. The chain employs TRBV19 and TRBJ1-5, with 9 bases aligning to TRBD1. This CDR3 has 16 amino acids. V lost 3 bases and J lost 0; bases outside the gene matches: 3. The germline gives CDR1 LNHDA, CDR2 SQIVND (reference sequence). CDR3 coding DNA: TGTGCCAGTAGTATCGACAGGGGGTATAGCAATCAGCCCCAGCATTTT. Translated, it gives CASSIDRGYSNQPQHF.

The CDR3 sequence: CASSQDVDRGYGYTF. CDR3 DNA sequence: TGCGCCAGCAGCCAAGATGTGGACAGGGGATATGGCTACACCTTC. J is TRBJ1-2 and V is TRBV4-1; TRBD1 agrees at 9 bases. Germline loops: CDR1 MGHRA, CDR2 YSYEKL. CDR3 size: 15 residues. Trimming removed 0 bases from V and 5 bases from J; junction bases left unmatched: 4.

V and J are TRBV29-1 and TRBJ1-2, with 10 positions matching TRBD1. V lost 7 bases, J lost 8 bases, and 13 bases stayed unmatched. The CDR3 has 14 amino acids. Germline V gene lookup returns CDR1 SQVTM and CDR2 ANQGSEA. CDR3 sequence (DNA): TGCAGCGGCACGACGGGAGGGACAGGGGACGGCTACACCTTC. Its protein product is CSGTTGGTGDGYTF.

The genes are TRBV6-5 and TRBJ2-2; no reliable D call. The germline V gene has CDR1 MNHEY and CDR2 SVGAGI. V lost 1 base and J 4 bases, leaving 4 bases between the germline ends. The CDR3 has 13 residues. CDR3 in amino acids: CASSYYITGELFF. Written as DNA, the CDR3 is TGTGCCAGCAGTTACTACATCACCGGGGAGCTGTTTTTT.

This chain connects TRBV7-2 to TRBJ2-3; D perhaps matches TRBD2 (6 bases). Deletions cut 3 bases from V and 1 base from J, with 11 bases between. CDR1 and CDR2 from the germline V gene are SGHTA and FQGNSA. The CDR3 is 15 amino acids. CDR3 nucleotides: TGTGCCAGCAGCTTTGGGGACTTCCGCACAGATACGCAGTATTTT. As protein: CASSFGDFRTDTQYF.

The rearrangement links TRBV5-1 to TRBJ1-2; 8 bases are shared with TRBD1. Germline CDR1 reads SGHRS; CDR2 reads YFSETQ. This CDR3 contains 16 residues. J gave up 0 bases and V 4 bases, and 8 bases lay outside the gene matches. The CDR3: CASSRTGRDSNYGYTF. The CDR3 nucleotides read TGCGCCAGCAGCCGGACAGGGAGGGACTCTAACTATGGCTACACCTTC.

This clone turned up a few times. The chain recombines TRBV9 with TRBJ2-7; 9 positions match TRBD2. From germline, CDR1 is SGDLS and CDR2 YYNGEE. CDR3 length equals 14 residues. The V gene end was trimmed by 3 bases and the J gene end by 7 bases; junction bases not matched to a gene: 8. The DNA of the CDR3 is TGTGCCAGCAGCGCCGCGGGGGGGCGTAGGGAGCAGTACTTC. Amino acid sequence: CASSAAGGRREQYF.

This clone has a single count. The chain uses TRBV7-9 and TRBJ1-4; possibly TRBD1 for D (5 bases). Trimming left V 3 bases short and J 5 bases short, with 10 bases between. Germline V gene sequence: CDR1 SEHNR, CDR2 FQNEAQ (reference sequence). The CDR3 is 14 residues long. CDR3 protein: CASSLGQQNEKLFF. CDR3 coding DNA: TGTGCCAGCAGCTTGGGGCAGCAGAATGAAAAACTGTTTTTT. The complete variable domain, with remaining parts taken from reference TRBV7-9 and TRBJ1-4, reads DTGVSQNPRHKITKRGQNVTFRCDPISEHNRLYWYRQTLGQGPEFLTYFQNEAQLEKSRLLSDRFSAERPKGSFSTLEIQRTEQGDSAMYLCASSLGQQNEKLFFGSGTQLSVL.

This chain joins TRBV7-2 and TRBJ2-7; D is possibly TRBD2 (6 bases). V was shortened by 11 bases and J by 1 base, with 15 bases between the two germline ends. Germline loops: CDR1 SGHTA, CDR2 FQGNSA. There are 13 residues in the CDR3. In nucleotides, the CDR3 is TGTGCCGAGGGCGGGGCGGGATCCTACGAGCAGTACTTC. It specifies CAEGGAGSYEQYF.